A selection of T cell receptor beta chains follows, all from one sample in a study of human T cells and chemical hapten exposure. TCRdb re-called the RACE reads with MiXCR, one entry per CDR3 protein. The profile covers approximately 370,000 distinct CDR3 sequences, with 5% to 6.5% appearing a single time and approximately 8.2% taken by the ten largest. The sample consisted of whole blood, taken in connection with sensitization to the hapten diphenylcyclopropenone (DPC). The receptors shown here come from a woman between 18 and 29 years old with alopecia areata. Some clones in this sample may be carry-over from other donors' samples. Each CDR3 is given with its conserved first and last residue. D genes are given only for firm matches. Only some rows state a clone size, as once, few, many or a class for expanded clones.

CDR3nt | CDR3aa | abundance | j_gene | v_gene | d_gene
TGCAGTGCCCGAGGGACAGCAGATACTGAAGCTTTCTTT | CSARGTADTEAFF | NA | TRBJ1-1 | TRBV20-1 | TRBD1
TGTGCCAGCAGTTTACCAAGGGTGCTATCAAATAATTCACCCCTCCACTTT | CASSLPRVLSNNSPLHF | many | TRBJ1-6 | TRBV28 | NA
TGTGCCAGCACCCACCAAGCTCGGGGGAACACTGAAGCTTTCTTT | CASTHQARGNTEAFF | many | TRBJ1-1 | TRBV6-2/TRBV6-3 | NA
TGTGCCAGCAGCCCCCCCGAAAAACTGTTTTTT | CASSPPEKLFF | many | TRBJ1-4 | TRBV5-4 | NA
TGTGCCAGCGTGGAGGGACTAGCGGGGGGGCAGAATGAGCAGTTCTTC | CASVEGLAGGQNEQFF | few | TRBJ2-1 | TRBV6-2/TRBV6-3 | TRBD2
TGTGCCAGCAGCCAAGAAGGAACAGGGGCCTCTGGAAACACCATATATTTT | CASSQEGTGASGNTIYF | many | TRBJ1-3 | TRBV4-2 | TRBD1
TGTGCTAGCAGCATACCGACGGCGCTACCCTACGAGCAGTACTTC | CASSIPTALPYEQYF | NA | TRBJ2-7 | TRBV7-7 | NA
TGTGCCATCAGATCTGATACTAGCGGGGGTTTCACAGATACGCAGTATTTT | CAIRSDTSGGFTDTQYF | few | TRBJ2-3 | TRBV10-3 | TRBD2
TGTGCCACCAGTGATCCGGGGCTTGGCACCGGGGAGCTGTTTTTT | CATSDPGLGTGELFF | many | TRBJ2-2 | TRBV24-1 | NA
TGTGCCAGCAGCCCCGAAACAGGACAGGGAAGTAGCTATGGCTACACCTTC | CASSPETGQGSSYGYTF | NA | TRBJ1-2 | TRBV7-9 | TRBD1
TGCAGTGCTAGAGCTTCTAGCGGGGGTGTAGACGGGGCCAACGTCCTGACTTTC | CSARASSGGVDGANVLTF | many | TRBJ2-6 | TRBV20-1 | TRBD2
TGTGCCAGCAGCGTAGGATCGAGCGTAAGCTACGAGCAGTACTTC | CASSVGSSVSYEQYF | many | TRBJ2-7 | TRBV9 | NA
TGTGCCAGCAGCTTAGATGGGCGGGCCAGCACAGATACGCAGTATTTT | CASSLDGRASTDTQYF | few | TRBJ2-3 | TRBV7-2 | NA
TGTGCCAGCAGTTTTAGTGAGACAGATACGCAGTATTTT | CASSFSETDTQYF | many | TRBJ2-3 | TRBV6-6 | NA
TGCGCCAGCAGCCGGGAAGCTCACGGGAATCAGCCCCAGCATTTT | CASSREAHGNQPQHF | many | TRBJ1-5 | TRBV4-3 | NA
TGTGCCAGCAGCCAATCCCCAGAGTTCTACGAGCAGTACTTC | CASSQSPEFYEQYF | many | TRBJ2-7 | TRBV14 | NA
TGTGCCAGCAGCTTAATGTCCAGGGGAGTAACCTATGGCTACACCTTC | CASSLMSRGVTYGYTF | NA | TRBJ1-2 | TRBV7-2 | NA
TGTGCCAGCAGCTTACTGCCCATGAGCTCTGGAAACACCATATATTTT | CASSLLPMSSGNTIYF | few | TRBJ1-3 | TRBV7-9 | NA
TGTGCCAGCAACTGGGCCCCTAATGAAAAACTGTTTTTT | CASNWAPNEKLFF | NA | TRBJ1-4 | TRBV2 | NA
TGTGCCAGCAGCTTAGAGGCTAGCGGGGGCTATACGCAGTATTTT | CASSLEASGGYTQYF | many | TRBJ2-3 | TRBV7-8 | TRBD2
TGTGCCAGCAGAAGACAGGGCGGTGATACGCAGTATTTT | CASRRQGGDTQYF | few | TRBJ2-3 | TRBV27 | TRBD1
TGTGCCAGCAGCCAAGATCTAGGGGTAGCGGGGCCCTACGAGCAGTACTTC | CASSQDLGVAGPYEQYF | many | TRBJ2-7 | TRBV3-1 | TRBD2
TGTGCCATCAGTGGGGGCCGGGAGGGCGCAGATACGCAGTATTTT | CAISGGREGADTQYF | few | TRBJ2-3 | TRBV10-3 | TRBD2
TGCAGTGCTAGATCTGGCGACTATGGCTACACCTTC | CSARSGDYGYTF | many | TRBJ1-2 | TRBV20-1 | NA
TGTGCCAGCAGCCCGGACGGGGAAGTGTACGAGCAGTACTTC | CASSPDGEVYEQYF | NA | TRBJ2-7 | TRBV28 | NA
TGCGCCAGCAGCTTGGGACCACCGGCTGGAGAGCAGTTCTTC | CASSLGPPAGEQFF | NA | TRBJ2-1 | TRBV5-1 | NA
TGTGCCAGCAGCTCTGTGAAGAACACTGAAGCTTTCTTT | CASSSVKNTEAFF | many | TRBJ1-1 | TRBV5-4 | NA
TGTGCCAGCAGTCCTCCCCTCATTTTCCGGGACCCAAAAAAGGAGACCCAGTACTTC | CASSPPLIFRDPKKETQYF | few | TRBJ2-5 | TRBV28 | NA
TGCGCCAGCAGCTCCCGGACTAGCGGATCCAATCAAGAGACCCAGTACTTC | CASSSRTSGSNQETQYF | many | TRBJ2-5 | TRBV5-1 | TRBD2
TGTGCCAGCAGCCCTCGGACCCTTCAAGAGACCCAGTACTTC | CASSPRTLQETQYF | few | TRBJ2-5 | TRBV7-9 | NA
TGTGCCAGCAGCTCCCGAGGGACTAGCGGGGACGCCAGCACAGATACGCAGTATTTT | CASSSRGTSGDASTDTQYF | many | TRBJ2-3 | TRBV3-1 | TRBD2
TGTGCCAGCAGTCCTAGGGGGGGTGATAAGGCCAAAAACATTCAGTACTTC | CASSPRGGDKAKNIQYF | many | TRBJ2-4 | TRBV6-4 | NA
TGTGCCAGCATCCTTTTAGGGGATACGCAGTATTTT | CASILLGDTQYF | many | TRBJ2-3 | TRBV7-2 | NA
TGTGCCAGCAGCAGAACAGGGGATCCATACGAGCAGTACTTC | CASSRTGDPYEQYF | NA | TRBJ2-7 | TRBV7-3 | TRBD1
TGTGCCAGCAGCTCGATTACAGGGGTGACCTACGAGCAGTACTTC | CASSSITGVTYEQYF | NA | TRBJ2-7 | TRBV28 | TRBD1
TGTGCCAGCAGTCTCCGACTAGCGACCGGGGAGCTGTTTTTT | CASSLRLATGELFF | few | TRBJ2-2 | TRBV12-3/TRBV12-4 | TRBD2
TGCAGCGTAACCGGGCAGGGGGGCGGCACTGAAGCTTTCTTT | CSVTGQGGGTEAFF | many | TRBJ1-1 | TRBV29-1 | TRBD1
TGTGCCAGCAGTGCCAGGGGGGTCTACGAGCAGTACTTC | CASSARGVYEQYF | few | TRBJ2-7 | TRBV6-1 | NA
TGTGCCAGCAGTACTAGCGGGGCCAAAGAGACCCAGTACTTC | CASSTSGAKETQYF | NA | TRBJ2-5 | TRBV28 | TRBD2
TGCGCCAGCAGCTTGGTACCAGTCTCTGGAAACACCATATATTTT | CASSLVPVSGNTIYF | NA | TRBJ1-3 | TRBV5-1 | NA
TGTGCCAGCAGTGAAGAGGGGGGCGGAAACATTCAGTACTTC | CASSEEGGGNIQYF | many | TRBJ2-4 | TRBV2 | NA
TGTGCCAGTAGGCGTAGCCCCTACAATGAGCAGTTCTTC | CASRRSPYNEQFF | few | TRBJ2-1 | TRBV19 | NA
TGTGCCAGCAGTGACTTGGGGCCTGGGTCCTCAGAGACCCAGTACTTC | CASSDLGPGSSETQYF | few | TRBJ2-5 | TRBV6-1 | NA
TGTGCCAGCAGCCCCTTGGGACAGTCGTCTGGAAACACCATATATTTT | CASSPLGQSSGNTIYF | NA | TRBJ1-3 | TRBV7-9 | TRBD1
TGTGCCAGCAGCGTAGCGGGTGGACTCTACGTGGGCGAGCAGTACTTC | CASSVAGGLYVGEQYF | many | TRBJ2-7 | TRBV9 | NA
TGTGCCAGCGGTGCGGGGGTGGAGCAGTACTTC | CASGAGVEQYF | NA | TRBJ2-7 | TRBV6-2/TRBV6-3 | TRBD2
TGTGCCAGCAGCCAAGATGTTTGGGATAGCGGAGCTGGCTACACCTTC | CASSQDVWDSGAGYTF | few | TRBJ1-2 | TRBV14 | NA
TGTGCCAGCAGCTTAGGTCCTAGCGGGGGGACAGAGACCCAGTACTTC | CASSLGPSGGTETQYF | NA | TRBJ2-5 | TRBV11-2 | TRBD2
TGCAGCGTTGAGCGACAAGAAAGGGGAGCTTTCTTT | CSVERQERGAFF | many | TRBJ1-1 | TRBV29-1 | NA
TGTGCCAGCAGCCTAACACCGACTGGGGCCAACGTCCTGACTTTC | CASSLTPTGANVLTF | few | TRBJ2-6 | TRBV7-9 | NA
TGCAGTGCTGCAGGGACAGTGAGCGAGCAGTACTTC | CSAAGTVSEQYF | many | TRBJ2-7 | TRBV20-1 | TRBD1
TGTGCCAGCAGCCCCCAGAGCTCTGGAAACACCATATATTTT | CASSPQSSGNTIYF | many | TRBJ1-3 | TRBV7-8 | NA
TGCAGCGCAAAAGGGGGAAGGGGATCAACTGAAGCTTTCTTT | CSAKGGRGSTEAFF | few | TRBJ1-1 | TRBV29-1 | NA
TGTGCCAGCAGCTTTATGGGTGCTAAGGACGAGCAGTACTTC | CASSFMGAKDEQYF | NA | TRBJ2-7 | TRBV7-2 | NA